These T cell receptor beta chains were read from a single sample in a study of blood T cells in healthy people across ages. TCRdb ran MiXCR on the 5' RACE reads and lists one entry per CDR3 protein. Here the sample spans hundreds of thousands of distinct CDR3 sequences, nearly 60% being singletons. Source material: blood. The receptor source for this set is a man under 40 in good health. Both conserved end residues are trimmed from each CDR3. Each record gives: V gene, J gene, CDR3 protein.

TRBV6-1	TRBJ1-1	ASMAGLNTEAF
TRBV4-2	NA	ASSLSSGAAEQY
TRBV20-1	TRBJ2-1	SAPAREQF
TRBV20-1	TRBJ2-1	SATVYPYNEQF
TRBV4-2	TRBJ2-7	ASSQEHGSSTYEQY
TRBV7-2	TRBJ2-5	ASSLAGSGETQY
TRBV12-3/TRBV12-4	TRBJ1-2	ASSLGTNYGYT
TRBV20-1	NA	SANRLAGGPGETQY
TRBV6-6	TRBJ2-7	ASRTTGRGIPYEQY
TRBV7-2	TRBJ2-5	ASSLQSVGLAGEQY
TRBV5-1	TRBJ2-3	ASSQGLGPYTDTQY
TRBV29-1	TRBJ1-2	SVVGQITNDPYGYT
TRBV7-2	TRBJ2-3	ASSLARSTDTQY
TRBV6-5	TRBJ2-2	ASRIQGNTGELF
TRBV6-4	NA	ADPAESEQY
TRBV6-1	TRBJ1-5	ASSGGQFSNQPQH
TRBV5-5	NA	ASSGQGYGETQY
TRBV19	TRBJ1-2	ASSTGTSGGGYT
TRBV15	NA	ATSQTENLGEQY
TRBV4-3	TRBJ2-7	ASSQGTGNYEQY
TRBV7-2	TRBJ1-2	ASSLVPRTGGSYGYT
TRBV2	TRBJ1-2	ASSESRDRGFYGYT
TRBV28	TRBJ2-1	ASSLRYRGSYNEQF
TRBV28	TRBJ2-1	ASRHRLAGNNEQF
TRBV10-3	TRBJ2-5	AISESGGSGYQETQY